The entry below gives a single T cell receptor beta chain sequence along with its context. Its antigen is currently unknown. This entry belongs to a study of cytomegalovirus exposure and HLA in healthy donors. General study results and limits: The majority of CMV-associated TCR beta chains were reported as apparently HLA-restricted in a later analysis. Further analysis was carried out later, and it showed several of the most significant clusters appearing linked to common viral pathogens.

The CDR3 has 15 amino acids. V lost 7 bases to trimming and J lost 0 bases; unmatched junction nucleotides: 6. CDR1 is LNHDA and CDR2 is SQIVND in the germline V gene (reference sequence). A multiplex PCR was run with 60 Vbeta primers and 13 Jbeta primers. Clones were read by immunoSEQ multiplex PCR, and TCRdb kept only the in-frame ones, dropping some. The table lists approximately 52,000 clones, with 12% in the top ten. Material: PBMCs. The chain joins TRBV19 to TRBJ1-1; 9 bases line up with TRBD1. This clonotype was obtained from a woman aged 60-75 years in good health and CMV-seropositive. CDR3 sequence: CASIRDRDMNTEAFF. The CDR3 DNA follows: TGTGCCAGTATCCGGGACAGGGACATGAACACTGAAGCTTTCTTT.